This TCR beta chain was identified in a study of cytomegalovirus exposure and HLA in healthy donors. The donors were healthy bone marrow donors. Study-level results: The listing of 150 to 200 TCR beta chains classed them as cytomegalovirus-associated. Later, an analysis showed that TCR beta chains associated with HLA were more clonally expanded than others that were equally common. Most TCR sequences proved rare, with some public TCRs found in many donors.

Vbeta (60) and Jbeta (13) primers were used in the PCR. Generated by immunoSEQ multiplex PCR, the TCRdb table keeps only in-frame clones and is missing some. The sample carries about 120,000 clones, around 74% recorded once. A few counts support this clone. The antigen remains undetermined. The CDR3 totals 15 residues. With 5 bases clipped from V and 7 bases from J, the junction kept 6 bases outside the gene matches. Germline CDR1 reads KGHSH; CDR2 reads LQKENI. The sequencing input was PBMCs. This sequence was found in a man aged 60 to 69 in good health and CMV-seropositive. The rearrangement uses TRBV18 and TRBJ2-1; 12 bases line up with TRBD2. The CDR3 sequence is CASSTTSGSRNEQFF. The CDR3 nucleotides are TGTGCCAGCTCAACGACTAGCGGGAGTCGTAATGAGCAGTTCTTC. Together with reference TRBV18 and TRBJ2-1, the CDR3 gives the full variable domain: NAGVMQNPRHLVRRRGQEARLRCSPMKGHSHVYWYRQLPEEGLKFMVYLQKENIIDESGMPKERFSAEFPKEGPSILRIQQVVRGDSAAYFCASSTTSGSRNEQFFGPGTRLTVL.